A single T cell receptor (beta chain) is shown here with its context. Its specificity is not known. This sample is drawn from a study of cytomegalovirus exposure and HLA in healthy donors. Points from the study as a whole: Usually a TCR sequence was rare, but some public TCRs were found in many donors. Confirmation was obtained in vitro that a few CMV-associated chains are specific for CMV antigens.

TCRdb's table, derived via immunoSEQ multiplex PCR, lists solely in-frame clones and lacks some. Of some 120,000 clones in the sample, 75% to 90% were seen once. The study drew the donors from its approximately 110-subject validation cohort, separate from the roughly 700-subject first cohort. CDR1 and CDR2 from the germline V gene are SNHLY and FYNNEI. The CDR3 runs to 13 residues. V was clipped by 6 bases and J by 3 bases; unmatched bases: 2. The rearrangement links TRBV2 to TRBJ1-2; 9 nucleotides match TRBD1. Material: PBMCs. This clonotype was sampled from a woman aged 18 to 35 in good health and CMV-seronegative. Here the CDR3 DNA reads TGTGCCAGCAGAGGACAGGGGTACTATGGCTACACCTTC. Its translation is CASRGQGYYGYTF.